This paragraph reports one T cell receptor (beta chain). Some clones are missing from TCRdb's copy, which holds only in-frame ones; the method was immunoSEQ multiplex PCR. In the table there are more than 85,000 clones, just under 95% of which are singletons. The sample belongs to a study of T cell changes during pregnancy in multiple sclerosis. V was shortened by 4 bases and J by 5 bases, with 24 bases between the two germline ends. CDR1 SGHRS and CDR2 YFSETQ come from the germline V gene. CDR3 length: 17 amino acids. Source: peripheral blood, taken in the third trimester of pregnancy. The source of this sequence is a female donor in good health, enrolled as a control in a pregnancy study. This chain links TRBV5-1 with TRBJ2-5; weak D call: TRBD1 (6 bases). The CDR3 here is CASSPGPLTGSVETQYF. The CDR3 DNA reads TGCGCCAGCAGCCCGGGCCCCCTCACAGGGTCGGTGGAGACCCAGTACTTC.